The 19 T cell receptor beta chains given below trace back to one sample, sequenced in a study of identical twins. TCRdb re-called the 5' RACE reads through MiXCR, storing one row per CDR3 protein. Among around 1.7 million distinct CDR3 sequences listed, less than 40% were seen once. The sample consisted of cord blood. Receptors originate from a newborn girl in good health.

This clonotype was seen repeatedly, ten times or more. The chain recombines TRBV4-2 with TRBJ2-4; maybe TRBD2 (5 bases). The length of the CDR3 is 15 residues. Trimming took 0 bases from V and 7 from J, leaving 13 bases between them. Germline V gives CDR1 LGHNA, CDR2 YNFKEQ. Written as DNA, the CDR3 is TGTGCCAGCAGCCAAGATCCCACTAGTACTAACATTCAGTACTTC. This codes for CASSQDPTSTNIQYF.

The chain has TRBV3-1 and TRBJ2-1; possibly TRBD1 or TRBD2 for D (5 bases each). V was shortened by 1 base and J by 10 bases, with 14 bases between the two germline ends. Germline V gene sequence: CDR1 LGHDT, CDR2 YNNKEL (reference sequence). The CDR3 loop spans 14 amino acids. CDR3: CASSQGGYRREQFF. The CDR3 DNA reads as TGTGCCAGCAGCCAAGGGGGGTATCGACGGGAGCAGTTCTTC.

This clonotype occurred many times. This sequence joins TRBV6-5 and TRBJ2-7; TRBD1 might be the D (5 bases). Trimming shortened V by 0 bases and J by 3 bases, and 12 bases separated the two germline ends. The CDR3 sequence is 15 residues long. Germline CDR1 and CDR2: MNHEY and SVGAGI. DNA of the CDR3: TGTGCCAGCAGTTACTCGAATGGGGCCATCTACGAGCAGTACTTC. It yields the protein CASSYSNGAIYEQYF.

The rearrangement joins TRBV12-3 or TRBV12-4 to TRBJ2-2; D possibly corresponds to TRBD2 (6 bases). The CDR3 runs 15 residues. V lost 6 bases and J 7 bases, leaving 18 bases between the germline ends. In nucleotides, the CDR3 is TGTGCCAGCAGGTCAAGGGTATGGGGAGGCGGGGAGCTGTTTTTT. This translates into CASRSRVWGGGELFF.

The rearrangement uses TRBV4-2 and TRBJ2-2; 12 nucleotides line up with TRBD2. Germline CDR1 reads LGHNA; CDR2 reads YNFKEQ. This CDR3 spans 19 amino acids. V lost 0 bases and J lost 1; bases outside the gene matches: 6. CDR3 sequence: CASSQDLSSGGVNTGELFF. CDR3 bases: TGTGCCAGCAGCCAAGATCTGTCTAGCGGGGGGGTGAACACCGGGGAGCTGTTTTTT.

The chain joins TRBV18 to TRBJ1-1; 8 bases agree with TRBD1. J gave up 11 bases and V 1 base, and 15 bases lay outside the gene matches. Germline V lookup: CDR1 KGHSH, CDR2 LQKENI. CDR3 length equals 16 residues. The CDR3 region is CASSPLLDRASGGAFF. CDR3 coding DNA: TGTGCCAGCTCACCACTCCTGGACAGGGCATCGGGAGGGGCTTTCTTT. Using reference TRBV18 and TRBJ1-1 for the parts outside the CDR3, the full variable domain is NAGVMQNPRHLVRRRGQEARLRCSPMKGHSHVYWYRQLPEEGLKFMVYLQKENIIDESGMPKERFSAEFPKEGPSILRIQQVVRGDSAAYFCASSPLLDRASGGAFFGQGTRLTVV.

This clonotype was detected a few times. This chain joins TRBV2 and TRBJ2-3; possible D gene TRBD1, 5 bases. V lost 6 bases, J lost 1 base, and 8 bases lay in between. CDR1 and CDR2 (germline): SNHLY, FYNNEI. The CDR3 runs to 13 residues. The CDR3 DNA sequence: TGTGCCAGCAGGGACACCCGCACAGATACGCAGTATTTT. The encoded protein is CASRDTRTDTQYF.

This clonotype was counted many times. The gene calls are TRBV11-2 and TRBJ1-2; unclear D gene. Germline values: CDR1 SGHAT, CDR2 FQNNGV. Trimming stripped 0 bases from V and 5 bases from J, with 7 bases between. This CDR3 comprises 13 residues. Here the CDR3 DNA reads TGTGCCAGCAGCTTAGACGGATTATATGGCTACACCTTC. Amino acid sequence: CASSLDGLYGYTF.

This sequence joins TRBV6-1 and TRBJ2-4; no firm D call. V shed 2 bases and J shed 9 bases, with 14 bases lying between them. CDR3 length: 14 residues. Germline assignment: CDR1 MNHNS and CDR2 SASEGT. The CDR3 sequence is CASSENRLDPIQYF. In DNA form, the CDR3 reads TGTGCCAGCAGTGAAAATCGGCTTGATCCCATTCAGTACTTC.

This clonotype was detected a few times. The V call is TRBV3-1, the J call TRBJ2-7; D could derive from TRBD1 or TRBD2 (5 bases each). CDR1 and CDR2 from the germline V gene are LGHDT and YNNKEL (reference sequence). The CDR3 totals 17 residues. V lost 0 bases and J 3 bases, leaving 18 bases between the germline ends. This CDR3 is CASSQERVTGRLYEQYF. CDR3 nucleotide sequence: TGTGCCAGCAGCCAAGAAAGAGTCACGGGACGGCTCTACGAGCAGTACTTC.

This sequence joins TRBV12-3 or TRBV12-4 and TRBJ1-1; a possible D gene is TRBD1 (5 bases). This CDR3 has 16 residues. Trimming shortened V by 1 base and J by 5 bases, and 17 bases separated the two germline ends. The CDR3 protein is CASSLVQGVGKTEAFF. CDR3 nucleotides: TGTGCCAGCAGTTTAGTGCAGGGAGTTGGAAAAACTGAAGCTTTCTTT.

This clonotype was detected ten times or more. The chain is built from TRBV11-2 and TRBJ2-5; D gene uncertain. Germline assignment: CDR1 SGHAT and CDR2 FQNNGV. Trimming pared 1 base from V and 1 base from J, leaving 13 bases between. CDR3 length: 16 residues. CDR3 loop: CASSLATATFQETQYF. The CDR3 DNA reads TGTGCCAGCAGCTTAGCAACGGCTACCTTCCAAGAGACCCAGTACTTC.

This clonotype was observed a few times. This chain uses TRBV20-1 with TRBJ1-6, with a weak D call TRBD1 (5 bases). Looked up from germline, CDR1 is DFQATT and CDR2 is SNEGSKA (reference sequence). V was clipped by 6 bases and J by 3 bases, with 15 bases between them. There are 15 residues in the CDR3. CDR3 sequence: CSAGTGRFYNSPLHF. In DNA form, the CDR3 reads TGCAGTGCAGGAACGGGACGGTTCTATAATTCACCCCTCCACTTT.

The chain links TRBV6-5 to TRBJ2-7, with 10 positions matching TRBD2. The CDR3 runs 15 residues. V lost 6 bases and J lost 5; bases outside the gene matches: 10. CDR1 is MNHEY, CDR2 SVGAGI, per germline. CDR3 sequence reads: CASSPNSGRSHEQYF. For the CDR3, the DNA is TGTGCCAGCAGCCCTAATAGCGGGAGGAGCCACGAGCAGTACTTC.

In its sample, this clonotype was seen many times. The chain employs TRBV5-1 and TRBJ1-1, with 7 bases identical to TRBD1. The CDR3 is 14 amino acids. The junction had 4 bases not matched to a gene; V was cut back by 4 bases and J by 1 base. CDR1 is SGHRS, CDR2 YFSETQ, per germline. The CDR3 loop is CASSLQGPNTEAFF. In nucleotides, the CDR3 is TGCGCCAGCAGCCTACAGGGGCCGAACACTGAAGCTTTCTTT.

This chain joins TRBV5-1 and TRBJ2-1; 8 positions match TRBD2. Germline CDR1 SGHRS, CDR2 YFSETQ. This CDR3 spans 14 amino acids. The junction had 2 bases not matched to a gene; V was cut back by 0 bases and J by 6 bases. The CDR3 protein is CASSLAGTSNEQFF. The CDR3 coding sequence is TGCGCCAGCAGCTTGGCAGGGACTAGCAATGAGCAGTTCTTC.

V usage is TRBV20-1 and J usage is TRBJ2-4; D is uncertain. Gene TRBJ2-7 matches the end of the DNA better, so the J call may be wrong. This CDR3 is 12 amino acids long. Looked up from germline, CDR1 is DFQATT and CDR2 is SNEGSKA (reference sequence). In nucleotides, the CDR3 is TGCAGTGTTAGGTCCCTTGCCGCCGAGCAGTACTTC. Translated, it gives CSVRSLAAEQYF.

The chain recombines TRBV21-1 with TRBJ1-5; the listed D gene, TRBD1, was not tested against the DNA. TRBV21-1 is a pseudogene locus. This CDR3 comprises 17 residues. CDR3 region: CASSKPLQGTCYQPQHF. DNA of the CDR3: TGTGCCAGCAGCAAACCCCTCCAGGGGACTTGTTATCAGCCCCAGCATTTT.

This clonotype was detected only a few times. V gene TRBV2 combines with J gene TRBJ2-7, with 7 positions matching TRBD2. Germline lookup yields CDR1 SNHLY and CDR2 FYNNEI. J lost 4 bases, V lost 1 base, and 10 bases had no gene match. CDR3 length: 16 residues. CDR3 sequence (DNA): TGTGCCAGCAGTGAAGATTCACTAGCGAGATTGTACGAGCAGTACTTC. Translating it yields CASSEDSLARLYEQYF.